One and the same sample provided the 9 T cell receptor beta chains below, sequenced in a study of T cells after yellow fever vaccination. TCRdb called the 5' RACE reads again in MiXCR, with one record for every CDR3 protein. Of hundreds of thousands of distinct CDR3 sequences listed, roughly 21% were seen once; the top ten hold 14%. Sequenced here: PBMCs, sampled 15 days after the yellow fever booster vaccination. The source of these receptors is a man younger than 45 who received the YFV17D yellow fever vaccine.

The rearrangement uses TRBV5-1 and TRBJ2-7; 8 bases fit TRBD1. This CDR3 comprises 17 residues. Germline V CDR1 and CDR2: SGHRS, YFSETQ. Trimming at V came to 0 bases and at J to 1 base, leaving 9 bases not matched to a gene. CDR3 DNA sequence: TGCGCCAGCAGCTTGGTAGTTACGGGGACAGGATCCTACGAGCAGTACTTC. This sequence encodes CASSLVVTGTGSYEQYF.

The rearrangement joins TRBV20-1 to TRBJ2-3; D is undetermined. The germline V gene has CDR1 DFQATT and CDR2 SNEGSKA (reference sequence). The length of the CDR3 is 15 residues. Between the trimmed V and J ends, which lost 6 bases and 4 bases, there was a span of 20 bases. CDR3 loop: CSALASGLHSDTQYF. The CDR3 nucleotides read TGCAGTGCCCTTGCTTCTGGCCTTCATTCAGATACGCAGTATTTT.

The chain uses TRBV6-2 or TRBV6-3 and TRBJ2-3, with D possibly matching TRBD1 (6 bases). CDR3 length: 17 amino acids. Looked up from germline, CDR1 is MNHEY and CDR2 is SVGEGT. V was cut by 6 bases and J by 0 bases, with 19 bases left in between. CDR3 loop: CASRPHREADSTDTQYF. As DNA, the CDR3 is TGTGCCAGCAGACCCCACAGGGAAGCGGATAGCACAGATACGCAGTATTTT.

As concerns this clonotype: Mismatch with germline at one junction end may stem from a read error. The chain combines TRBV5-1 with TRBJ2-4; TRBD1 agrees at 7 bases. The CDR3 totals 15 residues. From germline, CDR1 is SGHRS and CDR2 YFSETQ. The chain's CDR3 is CASSLQGIAKNIQYF. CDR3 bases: TGTGCCAGCAGCTTACAGGGGATTGCCAAAAACATTCAGTACTTC.

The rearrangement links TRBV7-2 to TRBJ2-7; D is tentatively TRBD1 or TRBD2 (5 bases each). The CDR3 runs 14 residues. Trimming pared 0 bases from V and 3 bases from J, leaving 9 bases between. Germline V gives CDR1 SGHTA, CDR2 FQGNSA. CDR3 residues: CASSLAGRSYEQYF. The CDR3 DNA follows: TGTGCCAGCAGCTTAGCGGGACGTAGCTACGAGCAGTACTTC.

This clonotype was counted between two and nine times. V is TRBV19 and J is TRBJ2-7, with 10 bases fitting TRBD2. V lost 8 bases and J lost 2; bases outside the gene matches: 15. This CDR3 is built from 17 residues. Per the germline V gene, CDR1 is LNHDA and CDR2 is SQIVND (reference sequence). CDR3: CASAIGGLAGDTYEQYF. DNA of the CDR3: TGTGCCAGTGCTATAGGGGGGCTAGCGGGAGACACCTACGAGCAGTACTTC.

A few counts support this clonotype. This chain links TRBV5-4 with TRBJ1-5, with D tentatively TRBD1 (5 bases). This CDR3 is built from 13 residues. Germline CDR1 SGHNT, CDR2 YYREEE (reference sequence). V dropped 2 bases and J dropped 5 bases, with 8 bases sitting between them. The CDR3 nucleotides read TGTGCCAGCAGCTTCGACAGAGATCAGCCCCAGCATTTT. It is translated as CASSFDRDQPQHF.

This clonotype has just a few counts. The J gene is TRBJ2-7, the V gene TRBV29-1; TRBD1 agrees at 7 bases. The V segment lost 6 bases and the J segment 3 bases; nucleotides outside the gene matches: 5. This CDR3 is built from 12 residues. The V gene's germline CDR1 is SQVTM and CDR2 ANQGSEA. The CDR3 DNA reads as TGCAGCGTACGGGGACAGTTCTACGAGCAGTACTTC. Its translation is CSVRGQFYEQYF.

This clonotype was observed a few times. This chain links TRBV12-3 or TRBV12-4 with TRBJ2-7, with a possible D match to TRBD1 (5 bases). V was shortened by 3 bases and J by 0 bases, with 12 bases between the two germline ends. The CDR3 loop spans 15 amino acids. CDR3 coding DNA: TGTGCCAGCAGTTTTGCTGTTGGGGCCTCCTACGAGCAGTACTTC. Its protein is CASSFAVGASYEQYF.